Listed below are T cell receptor beta chains from one sample, sequenced in a study of blood T cell repertoires in COVID-19. The protocol was immunoSEQ multiplex PCR, while the TCRdb copy is restricted to in-frame clones and leaves out a portion. The sample shows nearly 110,000 clones, about 90% of them seen only once. Input material: peripheral blood. The receptors derive from a woman in her 30s with acute or convalescent COVID-19. Both conserved end residues are part of each CDR3.

V	J	CDR3
TRBV6-2/TRBV6-3	TRBJ2-1	CASSSGTSGTYNEQFF
TRBV12-5	TRBJ2-3	CASALPPPDTQYF
TRBV10-1	TRBJ1-1	CASSANRENTEAFF
TRBV5-4	TRBJ1-2	CASSNQGAPGYTF
TRBV5-4	TRBJ2-7	CASSNGRSGEQYF
TRBV5-1	TRBJ2-7	CASSLGQGSYEQYF
TRBV11-3	TRBJ2-5	CASKGRGAKGETQYF
TRBV7-8	TRBJ2-4	CASSIDRFPDIQYF
TRBV27	TRBJ2-1	CASSLSLAVPNEQFF
TRBV7-9	TRBJ2-7	CASSSPTTGTAHEQYF
TRBV11-3	TRBJ1-4	CASSLRGGEKLFF